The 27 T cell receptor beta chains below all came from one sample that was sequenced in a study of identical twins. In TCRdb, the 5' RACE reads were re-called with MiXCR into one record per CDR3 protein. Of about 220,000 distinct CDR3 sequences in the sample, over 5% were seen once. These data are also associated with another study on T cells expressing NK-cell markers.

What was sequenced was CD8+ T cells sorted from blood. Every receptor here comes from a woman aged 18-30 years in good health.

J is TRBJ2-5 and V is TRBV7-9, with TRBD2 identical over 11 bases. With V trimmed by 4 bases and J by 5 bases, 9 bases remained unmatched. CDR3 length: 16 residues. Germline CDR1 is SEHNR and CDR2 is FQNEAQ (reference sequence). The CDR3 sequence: CASSSPLAGVWETQYF. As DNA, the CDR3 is TGTGCCAGCAGCTCCCCACTAGCGGGAGTATGGGAGACCCAGTACTTC.

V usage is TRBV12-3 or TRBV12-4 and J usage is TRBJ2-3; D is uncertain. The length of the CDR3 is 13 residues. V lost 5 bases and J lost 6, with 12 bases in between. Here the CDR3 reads CASSAVGADTQYF. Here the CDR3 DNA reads TGTGCCAGCAGTGCCGTTGGTGCCGATACGCAGTATTTT.

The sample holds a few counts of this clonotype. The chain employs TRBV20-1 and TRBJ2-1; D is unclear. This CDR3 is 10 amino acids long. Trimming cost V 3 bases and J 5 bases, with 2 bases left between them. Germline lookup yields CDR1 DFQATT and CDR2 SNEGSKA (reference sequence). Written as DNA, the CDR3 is TGCAGTGCTAGTAACAATGAGCAGTTCTTC. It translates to CSASNNEQFF.

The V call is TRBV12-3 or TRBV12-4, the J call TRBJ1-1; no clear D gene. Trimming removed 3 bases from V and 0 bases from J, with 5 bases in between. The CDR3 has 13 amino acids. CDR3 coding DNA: TGTGCCAGCAGTTTTACCCTGAACACTGAAGCTTTCTTT. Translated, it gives CASSFTLNTEAFF.

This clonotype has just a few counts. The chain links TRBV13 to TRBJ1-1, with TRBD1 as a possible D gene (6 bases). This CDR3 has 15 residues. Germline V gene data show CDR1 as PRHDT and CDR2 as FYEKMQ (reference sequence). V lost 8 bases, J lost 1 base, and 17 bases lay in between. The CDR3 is CASEGRGQGNTEAFF. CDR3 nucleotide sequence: TGTGCCAGCGAGGGCCGGGGGCAGGGGAACACTGAAGCTTTCTTT.

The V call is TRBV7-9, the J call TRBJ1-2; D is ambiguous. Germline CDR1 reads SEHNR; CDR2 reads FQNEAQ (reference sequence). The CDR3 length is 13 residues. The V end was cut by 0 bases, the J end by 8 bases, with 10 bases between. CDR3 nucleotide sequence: TGTGCCAGCAGCTTAGCGGCACCGGTCGGCTACACCTTC. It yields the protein CASSLAAPVGYTF.

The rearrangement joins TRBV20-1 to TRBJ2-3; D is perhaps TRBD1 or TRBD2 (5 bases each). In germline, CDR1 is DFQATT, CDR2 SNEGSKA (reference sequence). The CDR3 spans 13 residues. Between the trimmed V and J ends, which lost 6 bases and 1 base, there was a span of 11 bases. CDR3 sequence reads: CSAPRDGTDTQYF. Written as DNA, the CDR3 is TGCAGTGCCCCCCGGGACGGCACAGATACGCAGTATTTT.

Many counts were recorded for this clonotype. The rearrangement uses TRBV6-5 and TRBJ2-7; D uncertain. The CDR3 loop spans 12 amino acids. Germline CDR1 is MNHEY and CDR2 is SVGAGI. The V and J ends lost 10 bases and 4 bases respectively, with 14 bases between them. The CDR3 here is CATTYNGYEQYF. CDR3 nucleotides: TGTGCCACCACGTATAATGGGTACGAGCAGTACTTC.

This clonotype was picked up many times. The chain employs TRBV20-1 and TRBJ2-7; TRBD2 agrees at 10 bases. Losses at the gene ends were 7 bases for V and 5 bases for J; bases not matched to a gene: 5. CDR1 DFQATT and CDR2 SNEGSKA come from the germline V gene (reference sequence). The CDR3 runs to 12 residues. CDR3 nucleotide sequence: TGCAGTGTTCGACTAGCGGGCAACGAGCAGTACTTC. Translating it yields CSVRLAGNEQYF.

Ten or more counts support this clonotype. This CDR3 reads CASRSIGSRGNEQFF. The CDR3 DNA follows: TGTGCCAGCAGGAGTATAGGTTCTCGGGGGAATGAGCAGTTCTTC. The gene calls are TRBV6-1 and TRBJ2-1, with D perhaps TRBD2 (6 bases). V dropped 6 bases and J dropped 7 bases, with 19 bases sitting between them. Looked up from germline, CDR1 is MNHNS and CDR2 is SASEGT. The CDR3 is 15 residues long.

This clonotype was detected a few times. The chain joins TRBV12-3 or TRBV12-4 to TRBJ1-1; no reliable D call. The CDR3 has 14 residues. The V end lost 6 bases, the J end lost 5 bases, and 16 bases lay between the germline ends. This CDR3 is CASSPEGGETEAFF. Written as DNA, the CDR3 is TGTGCCAGCAGCCCAGAGGGCGGGGAGACTGAAGCTTTCTTT.

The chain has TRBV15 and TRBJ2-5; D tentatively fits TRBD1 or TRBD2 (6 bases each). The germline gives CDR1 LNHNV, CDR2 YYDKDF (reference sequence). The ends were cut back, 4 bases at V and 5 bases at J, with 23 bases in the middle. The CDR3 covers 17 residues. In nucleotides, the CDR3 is TGTGCCACCAGCAACCCAGAAAAGAGGGGGGAGAGGGAGACCCAGTACTTC. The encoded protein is CATSNPEKRGERETQYF. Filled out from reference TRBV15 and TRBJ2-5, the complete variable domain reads DAMVIQNPRYQVTQFGKPVTLSCSQTLNHNVMYWYQQKSSQAPKLLFHYYDKDFNNEADTPDNFQSRRPNTSFCFLDIRSPGLGDTAMYLCATSNPEKRGERETQYFGPGTRLLVL.

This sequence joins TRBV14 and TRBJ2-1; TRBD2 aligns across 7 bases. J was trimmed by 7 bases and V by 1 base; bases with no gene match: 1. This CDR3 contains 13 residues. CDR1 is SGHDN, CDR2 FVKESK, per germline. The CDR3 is CASSQGGGNEQFF. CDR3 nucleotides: TGTGCCAGCAGCCAAGGGGGGGGAAATGAGCAGTTCTTC.

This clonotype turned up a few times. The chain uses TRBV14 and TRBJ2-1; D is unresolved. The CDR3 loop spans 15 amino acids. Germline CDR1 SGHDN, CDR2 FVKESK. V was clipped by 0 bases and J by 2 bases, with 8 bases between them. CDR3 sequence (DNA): TGTGCCAGCAGCCAAGAAATCGCCGCCTACAATGAGCAGTTCTTC. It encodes CASSQEIAAYNEQFF.

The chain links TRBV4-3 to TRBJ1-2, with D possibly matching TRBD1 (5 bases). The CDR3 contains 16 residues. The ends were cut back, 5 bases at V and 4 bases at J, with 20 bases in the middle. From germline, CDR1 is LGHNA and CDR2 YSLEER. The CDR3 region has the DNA TGCGCCAGCAGCGAAGGGGCAGGGAGATTAGGCTATGGCTACACCTTC. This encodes CASSEGAGRLGYGYTF.

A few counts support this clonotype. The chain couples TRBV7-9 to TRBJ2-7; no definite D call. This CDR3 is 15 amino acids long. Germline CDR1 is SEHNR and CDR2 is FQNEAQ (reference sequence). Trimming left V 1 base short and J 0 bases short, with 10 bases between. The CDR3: CASSLDATSSYEQYF. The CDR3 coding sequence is TGTGCCAGCAGCTTAGACGCGACGAGCTCCTACGAGCAGTACTTC.

The CDR3 DNA sequence: TGTGCCAGCAGCTTGGGGCACTCTGGGGCCAACGTCCTGACTTTC. Translating it yields CASSLGHSGANVLTF. The genes are TRBV7-9 and TRBJ2-6; D might be TRBD1 (5 bases). The V gene lost 3 bases and the J gene lost 0 bases, with 6 bases spanning the gap. The CDR3 has 15 residues. CDR1 and CDR2 (germline): SEHNR, FQNEAQ (reference sequence). Looking up the rest from reference TRBV7-9 and TRBJ2-6 gives the full variable domain: DTGVSQNPRHKITKRGQNVTFRCDPISEHNRLYWYRQTLGQGPEFLTYFQNEAQLEKSRLLSDRFSAERPKGSFSTLEIQRTEQGDSAMYLCASSLGHSGANVLTFGAGSRLTVL.

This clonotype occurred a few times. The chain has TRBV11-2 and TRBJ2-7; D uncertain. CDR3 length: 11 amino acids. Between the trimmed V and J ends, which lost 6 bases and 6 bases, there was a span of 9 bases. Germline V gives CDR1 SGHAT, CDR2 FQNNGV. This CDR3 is CASRSRPEQYF. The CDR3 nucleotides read TGTGCCAGCAGATCCCGTCCCGAGCAGTACTTC.

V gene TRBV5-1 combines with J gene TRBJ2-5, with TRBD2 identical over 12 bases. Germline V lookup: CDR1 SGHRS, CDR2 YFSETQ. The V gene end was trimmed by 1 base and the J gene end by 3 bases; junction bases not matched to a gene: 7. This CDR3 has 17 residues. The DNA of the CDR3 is TGCGCCAGCAGCTTGCTCCCTAGCGGGGGGGTAGAAGAGACCCAGTACTTC. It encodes CASSLLPSGGVEETQYF. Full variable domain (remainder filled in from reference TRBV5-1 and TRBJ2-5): KAGVTQTPRYLIKTRGQQVTLSCSPISGHRSVSWYQQTPGQGLQFLFEYFSETQRNKGNFPGRFSGRQFSNSRSEMNVSTLELGDSALYLCASSLLPSGGVEETQYFGPGTRLLVL.

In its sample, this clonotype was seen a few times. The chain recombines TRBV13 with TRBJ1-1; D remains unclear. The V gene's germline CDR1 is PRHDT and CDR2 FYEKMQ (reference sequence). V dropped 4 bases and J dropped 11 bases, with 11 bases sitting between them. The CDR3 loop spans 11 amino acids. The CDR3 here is CASSSDTNAFF. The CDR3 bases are TGTGCCAGCAGCTCAGACACAAACGCTTTCTTT.

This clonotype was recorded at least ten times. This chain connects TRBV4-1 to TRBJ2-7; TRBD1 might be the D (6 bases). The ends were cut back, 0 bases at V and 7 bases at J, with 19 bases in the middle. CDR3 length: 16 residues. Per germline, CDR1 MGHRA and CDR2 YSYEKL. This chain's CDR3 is CASSQEERTALLEQYF. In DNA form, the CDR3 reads TGCGCCAGCAGCCAAGAGGAACGGACAGCCCTGCTAGAGCAGTACTTC.

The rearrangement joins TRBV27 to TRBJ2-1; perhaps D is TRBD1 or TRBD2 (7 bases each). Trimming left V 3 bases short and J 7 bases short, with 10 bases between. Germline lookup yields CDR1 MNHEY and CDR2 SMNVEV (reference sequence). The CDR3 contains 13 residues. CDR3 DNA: TGTGCCAGCAGTTTCAGGGGGGGTAATGAGCAGTTCTTC. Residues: CASSFRGGNEQFF.

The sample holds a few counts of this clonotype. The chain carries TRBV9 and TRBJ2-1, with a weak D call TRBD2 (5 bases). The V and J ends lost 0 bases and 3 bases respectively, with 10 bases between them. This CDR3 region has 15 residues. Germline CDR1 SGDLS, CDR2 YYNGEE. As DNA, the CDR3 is TGTGCCAGCAGCGTAGGGTCTAGCTACTACAATGAGCAGTTCTTC. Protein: CASSVGSSYYNEQFF.

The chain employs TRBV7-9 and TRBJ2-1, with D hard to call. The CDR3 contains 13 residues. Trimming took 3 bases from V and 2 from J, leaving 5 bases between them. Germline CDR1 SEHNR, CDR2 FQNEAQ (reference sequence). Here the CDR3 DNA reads TGTGCCAGCAGCTTGGCAGCCTACAATGAGCAGTTCTTC. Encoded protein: CASSLAAYNEQFF. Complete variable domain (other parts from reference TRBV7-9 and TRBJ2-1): DTGVSQNPRHKITKRGQNVTFRCDPISEHNRLYWYRQTLGQGPEFLTYFQNEAQLEKSRLLSDRFSAERPKGSFSTLEIQRTEQGDSAMYLCASSLAAYNEQFFGPGTRLTVL.

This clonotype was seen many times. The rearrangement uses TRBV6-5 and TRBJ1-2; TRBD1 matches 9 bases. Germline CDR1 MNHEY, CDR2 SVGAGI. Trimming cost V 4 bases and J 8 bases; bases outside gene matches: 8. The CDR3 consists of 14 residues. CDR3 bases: TGTGCCAGCAGTTCTAGTCGGACAGGGGAAGGCTACACCTTC. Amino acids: CASSSSRTGEGYTF.

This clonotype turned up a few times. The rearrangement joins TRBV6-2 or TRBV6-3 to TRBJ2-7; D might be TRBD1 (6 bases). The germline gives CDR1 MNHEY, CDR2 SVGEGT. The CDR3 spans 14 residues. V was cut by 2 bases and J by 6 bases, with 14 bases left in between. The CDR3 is CASSYVASGAEQYF. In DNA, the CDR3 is TGTGCCAGCAGTTACGTTGCATCAGGGGCCGAGCAGTACTTC.

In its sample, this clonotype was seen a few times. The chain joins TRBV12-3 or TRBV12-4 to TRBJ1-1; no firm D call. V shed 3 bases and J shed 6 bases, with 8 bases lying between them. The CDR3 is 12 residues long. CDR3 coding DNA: TGTGCCAGCAGTTTTGGATACTCTGAAGCTTTCTTT. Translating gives CASSFGYSEAFF.